The TCR beta chain under discussion was sequenced for a study of blood T cell repertoires in COVID-19. Profiled with immunoSEQ multiplex PCR; TCRdb holds only in-frame clones, not every one. The sample has approximately 260,000 clones; over 85% are singletons. Those enrolled, adults aged roughly 18 to 89 years, came from roughly 23 US areas. Cohort assignment relied on participant-reported clinical history. Symptom resolution, clearance, or two negative PCRs marked the recovered donors of Cohort 3. V lost 2 bases and J 2 bases, leaving 19 bases between the germline ends. CDR1 and CDR2 (germline): MGHRA, YSYEKL. The length of the CDR3 is 18 residues.

The chain combines TRBV4-1 with TRBJ2-1, with D possibly TRBD2 on 5 matching bases. The sample was PBMCs or T cells enriched from blood (not recorded which). This TCR came from a woman in her sixties who had recovered from COVID-19. The CDR3 nucleotides are TGCGCCAGCAGCCAACTACACGAGGGAGAGGGTACCTACAATGAGCAGTTCTTC. It specifies CASSQLHEGEGTYNEQFF.